The 6 T cell receptor beta chains in this list originate from one sample, sequenced in a study of T cells in Graves' hyperthyroidism and ophthalmopathy (dated by TCRdb to between 2018 and 2021). The library was produced with multiplex PCR. TCRdb shows the sequencer as Illumina HiSeq 2000. TCR beta CDR3 regions were amplified from RNA transcripts. The TCR CDR3 was subjected to a first round of RT-PCR using the HTBI primer set and the Qiagen OneStep RT-PCR kit. TCRdb passed the public sequencing reads through fastp at Q25 and MiXCR, retaining productive beta sequences. Rows with a matching CDR3 protein are joined into one entry that keeps the most common DNA and genes. For this sample there are 500,000 to 650,000 distinct CDR3 sequences; about 20% appear just once. Less than 55% of the sample is held by the ten biggest clonotypes. The sample taken for sequencing was blood. The receptors were sampled from a middle-aged man with Graves' ophthalmopathy.

The CDR3 region is CASSSLLFGYTF. CDR3 coding DNA: TGTGCCAGCAGCTCGTTACTATTCGGCTACACCTTC. This chain links TRBV5-6 with TRBJ1-2; D unresolved. V dropped 3 bases and J dropped 8 bases, with 11 bases sitting between them. CDR3 size: 12 residues. Germline values: CDR1 SGHDT, CDR2 YYEEEE.

The CDR3 sequence is CASSIDLAGGPYPQHF. Here the CDR3 DNA reads TGTGCCAGTAGTATAGATTTGGCAGGGGGCCCGTATCCCCAGCATTTT. V gene TRBV19 combines with J gene TRBJ1-5, with 8 bases fitting TRBD1. V lost 0 bases and J lost 10; bases outside the gene matches: 11. This CDR3 spans 16 amino acids. Germline loops: CDR1 LNHDA, CDR2 SQIVND (reference sequence).

This clonotype has just a few counts. The chain recombines TRBV18 with TRBJ2-3; 9 nucleotides line up with TRBD2. After removal of 3 bases from V and 5 bases from J, the junction contained 9 bases not matched to a gene. CDR1 is KGHSH and CDR2 is LQKENI in the germline V gene. The CDR3 totals 16 residues. The CDR3 protein is CASSPNSGGSKDTQYF. In DNA, the CDR3 is TGTGCCAGCTCACCGAATAGCGGGGGATCTAAAGATACGCAGTATTTT.

This clonotype was recorded at least ten times. The genes are TRBV7-2 and TRBJ1-6; D gene unclear. V was clipped by 2 bases and J by 9 bases, with 8 bases between them. This CDR3 is built from 13 residues. The germline gives CDR1 SGHTA, CDR2 FQGNSA. The CDR3 loop is CASSLMVGSPLHF. The CDR3 coding sequence is TGTGCCAGCAGCTTAATGGTGGGTTCACCCCTCCACTTT.

The chain is built from TRBV12-3 or TRBV12-4 and TRBJ1-5, with D uncertain. The V end lost 0 bases, the J end lost 3 bases, and 6 bases lay between the germline ends. The CDR3 runs to 14 residues. This CDR3 is CASSLAEINQPQHF. In nucleotides, the CDR3 is TGTGCCAGCAGTTTAGCGGAGATCAATCAGCCCCAGCATTTT.

This clonotype was found many times. V is TRBV28 and J is TRBJ2-5; TRBD2 agrees at 8 bases. The CDR3 is 13 residues long. Germline V CDR1 and CDR2: MDHEN, SYDVKM. V lost 7 bases to trimming and J lost 5 bases; unmatched junction nucleotides: 6. The CDR3: CASTLASGETQYF. CDR3 DNA sequence: TGTGCCAGCACCCTGGCTAGCGGGGAGACCCAGTACTTC.